These T cell receptor beta chains were read from a single sample in a study of Ad26.COV2.S vaccination and SARS-CoV-2 variants. Some clones are missing from TCRdb's copy, which holds only in-frame ones; the method was immunoSEQ multiplex PCR. The data contain 440,000 or so clones, 90% of them singletons. The sample consisted of peripheral blood, taken in a trial of Ad26.COV2.S vaccine versus placebo. Source of these receptors: a person between 18 and 60 years old who received the Ad26.COV2.S COVID-19 vaccine or a placebo. Both conserved end residues are part of each CDR3. Fields, in order: V gene, clone size, J gene, D gene, CDR3 DNA, CDR3 protein. A D gene is named only where the DNA matches it firmly. The size field is filled for only some rows; it gives once, few, many or a size class.

TRBV3-1/TRBV3-2	-	TRBJ1-5	TRBD1	TGTGCCAGCAGCCAAGTAAACAGGGGGCCCCAGCATTTT	CASSQVNRGPQHF
TRBV6-5	-	TRBJ2-1	TRBD1	TGTGCCAGCACCCTGGGACAGGGCCGAGGCAATGAGCAGTTCTTC	CASTLGQGRGNEQFF
TRBV7-2	-	TRBJ2-1	-	TGTGCCAGCAGCTCAGAAGGGAGTCCCTACAATGAGCAGTTCTTC	CASSSEGSPYNEQFF
TRBV4-2	-	TRBJ1-5	-	TGTGCCAGCAGCCAAGGCTTTGGGAGCAATCAGCCCCAGCATTTT	CASSQGFGSNQPQHF
TRBV15	-	TRBJ1-4	TRBD1	TGTGCCACCAGCAGAGATACGACAGGGGACGAAAAACTGTTTTTT	CATSRDTTGDEKLFF
TRBV28	-	TRBJ2-2	TRBD2	TGTGCCAGCAGTTTAGGGACTAGCGGGAGGTACGGGGAGCTGTTTTTT	CASSLGTSGRYGELFF
TRBV5-1	-	TRBJ2-1	-	TGCGCCAGCAGCCCCGGGGTAGCCAGCTCCTACAATGAGCAGTTCTTC	CASSPGVASSYNEQFF
TRBV5-4	once	TRBJ2-5	TRBD2	TGTGCCAGCAGCTTGGTGGGGTCTAGCGGGAGTCAAGAGACCCAGTACTTC	CASSLVGSSGSQETQYF
TRBV5-6	-	TRBJ2-7	-	TGTGCCAGCAGCCCCCAGGGGTGGGGGCACTACGAGCAGTACTTC	CASSPQGWGHYEQYF
TRBV6-5	-	TRBJ1-5	-	TGTGCCAGCAGTAGGGACCGTCATGGGGATCAGCCCCAGCATTTT	CASSRDRHGDQPQHF
TRBV27	-	TRBJ2-1	TRBD2	TGTGCCAGCAGTTTAAAGCGGGAGGCCTACGGCAATGAGCAGTTCTTC	CASSLKREAYGNEQFF
TRBV9	-	TRBJ1-5	TRBD1	TGTGCCAGCAGCGTAGGAGGGACAGGTTCTAATCAGCCCCAGCATTTT	CASSVGGTGSNQPQHF
TRBV11-2	-	TRBJ2-7	-	TGTGCCAGCAGCTTAGAGAGACAGTCCTACGAGCAGTACTTC	CASSLERQSYEQYF
TRBV6-5	-	TRBJ2-1	-	TGTGCCAGCAGTTACTCTCTCTGGGCTATGAGTGAGCAGTTCTTC	CASSYSLWAMSEQFF
TRBV4-3	-	TRBJ1-2	-	TGCGCCAGCAGCCAAGATCATCCTCCACTTTATGGCTACACCTTC	CASSQDHPPLYGYTF
TRBV7-8	-	TRBJ2-7	-	TGTGCCAGCAGCTTAAGGGGCGGAACAGCGGCGGGGCGAGAGTACTTC	CASSLRGGTAAGREYF
TRBV4-2	-	TRBJ2-2	TRBD2	TGTGCCAGCGGGGCTCTAGCGGGCACGAACACCGGGGAGCTGTTTTTT	CASGALAGTNTGELFF
TRBV9	-	TRBJ2-2	-	TGTGCCAGCAGCGTAGCGGCCCGGGGCACCGGGGAGCTGTTTTTT	CASSVAARGTGELFF
TRBV1	-	TRBJ1-5	-	TGCACCAGCAGCCGGGAAGACAGGGAGGTTTTCGATCAGCCCCAGCATTTT	CTSSREDREVFDQPQHF
TRBV24-1	-	TRBJ2-3	-	TGTGCCACCTCCTACGGGAGCACAGATACGCAGTATTTT	CATSYGSTDTQYF
TRBV5-6	-	TRBJ2-7	-	TGTGCCAGCAGCGTTTTCTACGAGCAGTACTTC	CASSVFYEQYF
TRBV2	-	TRBJ2-7	TRBD1	TGTGCCAGCTCCCAATACCGGGACAGGGAAGCCTACGAGCAGTACTTC	CASSQYRDREAYEQYF
TRBV5-6	few	TRBJ2-7	-	TGTGCCAGCAGCTTGGGCAGGGCCTACGAGCAGTACTTC	CASSLGRAYEQYF
TRBV28	once	TRBJ2-3	-	TGTGCCAGCAACATTTTTAGCACAGATACGCAGTATTTT	CASNIFSTDTQYF
TRBV7-9	-	TRBJ1-5	TRBD1	TGTGCCAGCAGCCGGACAGGGGATCAGCCCCAGCATTTT	CASSRTGDQPQHF
TRBV28	once	TRBJ1-5	TRBD1	TGTGCCAGCAGTTGGGACAGGACCGATCAGCCCCAGCATTTT	CASSWDRTDQPQHF
TRBV14	-	TRBJ2-7	TRBD2	TGTGCCAGCAGCGTGCGCTCGGGACAGGGGACTAGCGGGAGAATCTACGAGCAGTACTTC	CASSVRSGQGTSGRIYEQYF
TRBV6-6	-	TRBJ1-2	-	TGTGCCAGCACCCCCGCGGGCTATGGCTACACCTTC	CASTPAGYGYTF
TRBV7-9	-	TRBJ2-2	-	TGTGCCAGCAGCTTAGCGACCGGGGCAACCGGGGAGCTGTTTTTT	CASSLATGATGELFF
TRBV7-2	few	TRBJ1-1	-	TGTGCCAGCAGCTTATTTACAGGGTTTACTGAAGCTTTCTTT	CASSLFTGFTEAFF
TRBV4-3	-	TRBJ2-7	TRBD1	TGCGCCAGCAGCCAAGGACAGGGCACCTACGAGCAGTACTTC	CASSQGQGTYEQYF
TRBV19	-	TRBJ2-7	-	TGTGCCAGTAGTATGAGGATCGCGTACGAGCAGTACTTC	CASSMRIAYEQYF
TRBV7-7	-	TRBJ2-7	TRBD2	TGTGCTAGCAGCCCCGTAGCGGGAGATTTGAGCGAGCAGTACTTC	CASSPVAGDLSEQYF
TRBV4-3	-	TRBJ1-5	-	TGCGCCAGCAGCCAAGATTTGGGTCTCAATCAGCCCCAGCATTTT	CASSQDLGLNQPQHF
TRBV28	-	TRBJ2-5	TRBD2	TGTGCCAGCAGTTTAGTAAGGGAGGGAGGGGAGACCCAGTACTTC	CASSLVREGGETQYF
TRBV27	-	TRBJ2-7	-	TGTGCCAGCAGGGGGGGGGACAGGAACGAGCAGTACTTC	CASRGGDRNEQYF
TRBV11-3	-	TRBJ2-3	TRBD2	TGTGCCAGCAGCACCGGGACTAGCGGGGGCACAGATACGCAGTATTTT	CASSTGTSGGTDTQYF
TRBV7-8	-	TRBJ2-5	-	TGTGCCAGCAGCTTATGGGGGCCTAGCGGTCGGGAGACCCAGTACTTC	CASSLWGPSGRETQYF
TRBV24-1	-	TRBJ2-3	TRBD1	TGTGCCACCAGTGGTGGGACAGGCTACACAGATACGCAGTATTTT	CATSGGTGYTDTQYF
TRBV29-1	-	TRBJ1-1	-	TGCAGCGTCCGAACAGGGAACACTGAAGCTTTCTTT	CSVRTGNTEAFF
TRBV5-6	-	TRBJ1-6	-	TGTGCCGGATCCCCGGGAGGTAGAAGTTCACCCCTCCACTTT	CAGSPGGRSSPLHF
TRBV7-2	-	TRBJ2-7	-	TGTGCCAGCATCAAGCAACCCAGGGAGCTCTACGAGCAGTACTTC	CASIKQPRELYEQYF
TRBV2	-	TRBJ2-7	TRBD1	TGTGCCAGCAGTCGTACAGGGGGCGAGCAGTACTTC	CASSRTGGEQYF
TRBV11-2	-	TRBJ2-3	TRBD2	TGTGCCAGCAGCTCAAGACTAGCGGGAGGGCCCACAGATACGCAGTATTTT	CASSSRLAGGPTDTQYF
TRBV2	-	TRBJ2-7	-	TGTGCCAGCGGTGACAGGTTGTTTTACGAGCAGTACTTC	CASGDRLFYEQYF
TRBV18	-	TRBJ1-4	-	TGTGCCAGCTCGGCAGGGTTTGGGACTAATGAAAAACTGTTTTTT	CASSAGFGTNEKLFF
TRBV15	-	TRBJ2-1	-	TGTGCCACCCAGGGCGGGGGCCGGTACAATGAGCAGTTCTTC	CATQGGGRYNEQFF
TRBV24-1	few	TRBJ1-4	TRBD1	TGTGCCACCAGTACCGGGACAGGCGGTAATGAAAAACTGTTTTTT	CATSTGTGGNEKLFF
TRBV7-9	-	TRBJ1-6	-	TGTGCCAGCAGCCGGGCGAATTCACCCCTCCACTTT	CASSRANSPLHF
TRBV6-5	-	TRBJ2-7	TRBD1	TGTGCCAGCAGTCGCCCGGGACAGGGGGCCTACGAGCAGTACTTC	CASSRPGQGAYEQYF